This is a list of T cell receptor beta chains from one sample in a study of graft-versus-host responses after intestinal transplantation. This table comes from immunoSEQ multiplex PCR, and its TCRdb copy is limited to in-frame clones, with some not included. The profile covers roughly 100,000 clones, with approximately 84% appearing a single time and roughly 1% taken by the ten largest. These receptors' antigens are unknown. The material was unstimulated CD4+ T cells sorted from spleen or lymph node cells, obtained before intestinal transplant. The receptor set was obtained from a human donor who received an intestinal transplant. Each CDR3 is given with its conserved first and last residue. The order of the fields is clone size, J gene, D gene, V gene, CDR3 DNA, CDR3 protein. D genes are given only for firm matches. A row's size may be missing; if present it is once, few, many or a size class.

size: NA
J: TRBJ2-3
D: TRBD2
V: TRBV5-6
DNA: TGTGCCAGCAGCTCAACTAGCGGGAGGATCTCAGATACGCAGTATTTT
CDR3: CASSSTSGRISDTQYF

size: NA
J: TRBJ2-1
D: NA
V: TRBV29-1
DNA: TGCAGCGGTCAAGGGGACAATGAGCAGTTCTTC
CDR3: CSGQGDNEQFF

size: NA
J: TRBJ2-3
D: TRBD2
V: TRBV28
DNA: TGTGCCAGCAGCCCCGCGACGGTGGCGACTAGCGGGGGGGCGAAGGATACGCAGTATTTT
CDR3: CASSPATVATSGGAKDTQYF

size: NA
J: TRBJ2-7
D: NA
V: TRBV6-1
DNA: TGTGCCAGCAGCCAGGTAGCTACAGTTTCCTACGAGCAGTACTTC
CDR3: CASSQVATVSYEQYF

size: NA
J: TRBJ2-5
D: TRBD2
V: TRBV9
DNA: TGTGCCAGCAGCTTCCGCCCCCAGCGGGGGTACCAAGAGACCCAGTACTTC
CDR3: CASSFRPQRGYQETQYF

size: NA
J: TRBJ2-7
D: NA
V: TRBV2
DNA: TGTGCCAGCAGTGTACAATCCTACGAGCAGTACTTC
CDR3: CASSVQSYEQYF

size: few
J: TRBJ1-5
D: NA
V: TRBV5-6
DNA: TGTGCCAGCAGCGCCTTGGGGCAGCCCCAGCATTTT
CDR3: CASSALGQPQHF

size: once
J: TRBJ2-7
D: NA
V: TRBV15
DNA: TGTGCCACCAGCAGAGACGGGACTTCCTCCTACGAGCAGTACTTC
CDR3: CATSRDGTSSYEQYF

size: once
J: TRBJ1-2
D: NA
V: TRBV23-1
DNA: TGCGCCAGCAGTCAAAGATGGGGCAGTCGCTATGGCTACACCTTC
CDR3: CASSQRWGSRYGYTF

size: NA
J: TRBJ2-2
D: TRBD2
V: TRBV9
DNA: TGTGCCAGCAGCCCGGTAACGGGAGGGTTAAGCGGGGAGCTGTTTTTT
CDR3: CASSPVTGGLSGELFF

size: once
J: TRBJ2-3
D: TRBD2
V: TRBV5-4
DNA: TGTGCCAGCAGCTTGGTTGCGGGAGGGAGGACAGATACGCAGTATTTT
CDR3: CASSLVAGGRTDTQYF

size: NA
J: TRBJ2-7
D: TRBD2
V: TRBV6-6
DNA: TGTGCCAGCAGACTGGGACTAGCGGGGGAGCAGTACTTC
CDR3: CASRLGLAGEQYF

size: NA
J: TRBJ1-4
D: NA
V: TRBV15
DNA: TGTGCCACCAGCAGAGATACGTCGACAGCAACTAATGAAAAACTGTTTTTT
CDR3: CATSRDTSTATNEKLFF

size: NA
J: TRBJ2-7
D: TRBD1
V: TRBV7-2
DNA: TGTGCCAGCAGCGAGGATACAGGGGTTTTTTTTACCGAGCAGTACTTC
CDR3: CASSEDTGVFFTEQYF

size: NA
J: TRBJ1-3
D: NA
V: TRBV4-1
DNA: TGCGCCAGCAGTCACATTGGCCGCGCCGCCTCTGGAAACACCATATATTTT
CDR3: CASSHIGRAASGNTIYF

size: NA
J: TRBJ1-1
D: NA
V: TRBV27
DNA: TGTGCCAGCAGTTATGCATCCCCCCGGAGGAACACTGAAGCTTTCTTT
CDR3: CASSYASPRRNTEAFF

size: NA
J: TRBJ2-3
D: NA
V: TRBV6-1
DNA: TGTGCCAGCAGTGAAGGGCCCTATCCAGATACGCAGTATTTT
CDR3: CASSEGPYPDTQYF

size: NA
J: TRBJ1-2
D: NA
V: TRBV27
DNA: TGTGCCAGCAGTTCCGGACAGAACTATGGCTACACCTTC
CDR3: CASSSGQNYGYTF

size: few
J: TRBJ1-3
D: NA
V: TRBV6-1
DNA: TGTGCCAGCTTGCTCGGGCGAAACACCATATATTTT
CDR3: CASLLGRNTIYF

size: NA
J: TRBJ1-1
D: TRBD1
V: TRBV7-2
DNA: TGTGCCAGCAGCCCCTGGGACAGGGGTGGCGAAGCTTTCTTT
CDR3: CASSPWDRGGEAFF

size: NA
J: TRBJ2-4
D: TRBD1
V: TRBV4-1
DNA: TGCGCCAGCAGCCAGCCGGGACAGGGGGCCAAAAACATTCAGTACTTC
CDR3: CASSQPGQGAKNIQYF

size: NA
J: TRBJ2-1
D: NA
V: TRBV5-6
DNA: TGTGCCAGCAGCTTGGAGCGGAGAATTGGCGGGGAGCAGTTCTTC
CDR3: CASSLERRIGGEQFF